This T cell receptor beta chain was identified during a study of glioma-infiltrating T cells after dendritic cell vaccination. Background on the study: Glioblastoma patients came from Phase I and II dendritic cell vaccination trials. Patients received three intradermal dendritic cell vaccine injections at biweekly intervals. Study-wide points: Only a small number of patients had complete blood and tumor samples.

Time point here: after dendritic cell vaccination, including at tumor progression/relapse. Amplification used 60 V beta primers and 13 J beta primers. TCRdb keeps only in-frame clones here, not all; method: immunoSEQ multiplex PCR. The sample carries some 110,000 clones, about 90% recorded once. About this clone: What it binds is not known.

With 1 base removed from V and 2 bases from J, the gap between germline ends came to 15 bases. The germline V gene encodes CDR1 SGHDN and CDR2 FVKESK. CDR3 length: 16 amino acids. The specimen comprised blood, sampled after dendritic cell vaccination. The clonotype comes from a human donor with glioblastoma. The J gene is TRBJ2-7, the V gene TRBV14; D is perhaps TRBD1 (6 bases). The DNA for the CDR3 is TGTGCCAGCAGCCAAGCTACAGGGTGGTTCACCTACGAGCAGTACTTC. This gives the protein CASSQATGWFTYEQYF.